This TCR beta chain was retrieved from a study of OX40 agonist ivuxolimab in advanced cancers. About the study: Clinicians treated patients with ivuxolimab, an agonistic anti-OX40 (CD134) antibody. At just under 85% male, the cohort had a mean age of about 60 years, ranging from about 20 to 90.

J lost 6 bases, V lost 2 bases, and 5 bases had no gene match. This CDR3 has 14 residues. The germline gives CDR1 MNHNS, CDR2 SASEGT. Assay: immunoSEQ multiplex PCR; the TCRdb copy retains only in-frame clones and omits some. Among tens of thousands of clones listed, around 83% were seen once. Anyone with autoimmune disease history or systemic immunosuppression was excluded. This receptor was taken from an adult with an advanced solid tumor such as melanoma, head and neck, liver or kidney cancer. The genes are TRBV6-1 and TRBJ2-3; TRBD1 aligns across 7 bases. The specimen was CD4+ or CD8+ T cells sorted from blood, collected in a trial of the OX40 agonist ivuxolimab. DNA for the CDR3: TGTGCCAGCAGTGAATACAGGGGCCCGGATACGCAGTATTTT. Translated: CASSEYRGPDTQYF.